This T cell receptor beta chain was profiled in a study of blood T cell repertoires in COVID-19. Study context: The study drew acute and convalescent COVID-19 samples from the United States, Italy and Spain. Sources were T cells, B-cell-depleted T cells, or PBMCs; the material itself was cDNA or gDNA.

TCRdb keeps only in-frame clones here, not all; method: immunoSEQ multiplex PCR. Of around 130,000 clones in the sample, roughly 90% are singletons; the top ten hold approximately 2%. Losses at the gene ends were 0 bases for V and 3 bases for J; bases not matched to a gene: 4. The V gene's germline CDR1 is SGHRS and CDR2 YFSETQ. The CDR3 sequence is 15 residues long. Sequenced input: peripheral blood. The sequence derives from a man between 70 and 80 years old with active COVID-19. V usage is TRBV5-1 and J usage is TRBJ2-5; 8 nucleotides match TRBD2. CDR3 bases: TGCGCCAGCAGCTTGGGGGATAGCGGGAAAGAGACCCAGTACTTC. It translates to CASSLGDSGKETQYF.